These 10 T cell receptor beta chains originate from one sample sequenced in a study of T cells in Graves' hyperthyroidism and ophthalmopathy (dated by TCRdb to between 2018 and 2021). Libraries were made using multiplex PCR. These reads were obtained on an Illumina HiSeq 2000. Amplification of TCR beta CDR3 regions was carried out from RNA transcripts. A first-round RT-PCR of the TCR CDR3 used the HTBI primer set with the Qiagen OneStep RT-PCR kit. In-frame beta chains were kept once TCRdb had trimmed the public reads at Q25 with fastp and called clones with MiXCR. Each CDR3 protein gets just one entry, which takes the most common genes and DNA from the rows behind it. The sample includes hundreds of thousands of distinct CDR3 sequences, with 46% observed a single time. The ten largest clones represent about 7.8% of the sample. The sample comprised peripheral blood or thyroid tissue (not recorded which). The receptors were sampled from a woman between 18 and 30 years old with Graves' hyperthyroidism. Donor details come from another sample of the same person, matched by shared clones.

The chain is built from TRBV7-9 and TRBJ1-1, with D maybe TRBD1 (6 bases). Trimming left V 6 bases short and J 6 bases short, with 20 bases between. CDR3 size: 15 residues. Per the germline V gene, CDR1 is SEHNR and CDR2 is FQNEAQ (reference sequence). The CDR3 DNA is TGTGCCAGCAGTTTATCGTGGCAGGGGCACGCTGAAGCTTTCTTT. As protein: CASSLSWQGHAEAFF.

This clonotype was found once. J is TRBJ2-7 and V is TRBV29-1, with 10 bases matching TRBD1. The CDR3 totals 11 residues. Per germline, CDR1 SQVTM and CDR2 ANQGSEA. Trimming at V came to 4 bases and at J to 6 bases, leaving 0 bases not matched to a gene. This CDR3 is CSVGQGAEQYF. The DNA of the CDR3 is TGCAGCGTTGGACAGGGGGCCGAGCAGTACTTC.

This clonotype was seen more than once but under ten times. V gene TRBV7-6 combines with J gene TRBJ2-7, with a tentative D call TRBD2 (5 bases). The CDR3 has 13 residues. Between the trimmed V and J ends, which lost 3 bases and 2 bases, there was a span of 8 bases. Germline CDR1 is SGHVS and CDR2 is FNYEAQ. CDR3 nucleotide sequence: TGTGCCAGCAGCTTGGGAGCCCCCTACGAGCAGTACTTC. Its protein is CASSLGAPYEQYF.

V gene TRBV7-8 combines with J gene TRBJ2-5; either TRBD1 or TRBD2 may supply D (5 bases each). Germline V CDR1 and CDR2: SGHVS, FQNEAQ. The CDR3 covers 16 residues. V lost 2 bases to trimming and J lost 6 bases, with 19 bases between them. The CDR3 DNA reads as TGTGCCAGCAGCTTAAGCCCCAACTGGGGCGGGCAGACCCAGTACTTC. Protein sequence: CASSLSPNWGGQTQYF. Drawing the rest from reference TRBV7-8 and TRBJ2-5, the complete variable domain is GAGVSQSPRYKVAKRGQDVALRCDPISGHVSLFWYQQALGQGPEFLTYFQNEAQLDKSGLPSDRFFAERPEGSVSTLKIQRTQQEDSAVYLCASSLSPNWGGQTQYFGPGTRLLVL.

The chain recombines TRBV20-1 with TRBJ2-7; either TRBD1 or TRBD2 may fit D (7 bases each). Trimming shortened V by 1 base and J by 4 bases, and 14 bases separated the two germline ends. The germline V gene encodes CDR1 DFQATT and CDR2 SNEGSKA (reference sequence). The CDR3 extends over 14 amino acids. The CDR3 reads CSARVPGGGYEQYF. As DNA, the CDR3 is TGCAGTGCTAGAGTGCCAGGGGGGGGTTACGAGCAGTACTTC.

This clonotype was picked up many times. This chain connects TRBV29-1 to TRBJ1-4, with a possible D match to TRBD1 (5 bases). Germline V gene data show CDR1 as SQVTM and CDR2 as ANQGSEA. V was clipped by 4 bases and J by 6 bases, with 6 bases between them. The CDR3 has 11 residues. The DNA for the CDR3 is TGCAGCGTTGCCAGGGATGAAAAACTGTTTTTT. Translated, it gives CSVARDEKLFF.

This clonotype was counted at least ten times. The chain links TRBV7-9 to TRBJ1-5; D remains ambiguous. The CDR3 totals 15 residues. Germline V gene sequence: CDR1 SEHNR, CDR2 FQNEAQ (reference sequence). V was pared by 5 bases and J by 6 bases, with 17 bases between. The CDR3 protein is CASSLTGAFGQPQHF. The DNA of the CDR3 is TGTGCCAGCAGCCTCACGGGTGCGTTCGGTCAGCCCCAGCATTTT.

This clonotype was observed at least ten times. The CDR3 coding sequence is TGTGCCATCGGCTCCTCAGGCTACACCTTC. This gives the protein CAIGSSGYTF. The rearrangement links TRBV10-3 to TRBJ1-2; D ambiguous. The CDR3 runs 10 residues. Germline V lookup: CDR1 ENHRY, CDR2 SYGVKD. V lost 8 bases, J lost 8 bases, and 9 bases lay in between.

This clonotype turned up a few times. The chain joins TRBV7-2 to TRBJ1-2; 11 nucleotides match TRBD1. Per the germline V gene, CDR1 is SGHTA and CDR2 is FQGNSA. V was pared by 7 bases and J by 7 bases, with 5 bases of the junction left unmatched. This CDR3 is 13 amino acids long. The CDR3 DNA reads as TGTGCCAGCACCTGGGACAGGGGGGGTGGCTACACCTTC. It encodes CASTWDRGGGYTF.

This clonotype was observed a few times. CDR3 residues: CASRQGGVNTEAFF. The CDR3 DNA sequence: TGTGCCAGCAGACAGGGGGGGGTGAACACTGAAGCTTTCTTT. The chain joins TRBV13 to TRBJ1-1; 8 bases match TRBD1. CDR1 and CDR2 (germline): PRHDT, FYEKMQ (reference sequence). V gave up 6 bases and J gave up 0 bases; unmatched junction bases: 3. The CDR3 runs 14 residues.